This TCR beta chain was captured by sequencing in a study of T cell changes during pregnancy in multiple sclerosis (dated by TCRdb to between 2018 and 2020). About the study as a whole: Changes in the T cell repertoire over the course of pregnancy were examined in this study in women with multiple sclerosis.

The library was produced with the immunoSEQ multiplex PCR assay. TCRdb retrieved this table from immuneACCESS and kept in-frame rearrangements only. Not all clones are present; in checked studies, unresolved V genes account for under half, and no reason is known for the remainder. In all, the sample holds about 68,000 clones, and less than 95% of those were seen once. The ten largest clones take up more than 1.4% of the sample. The germline V gene (reference sequence) provides CDR1 GTSNPN and CDR2 SVGIG. The junction shows trimming of 4 bases on V and 3 bases on J, plus 15 bases between the germline ends. The CDR3 sequence holds 14 residues, the cysteine and phenylalanine included. Of the read, only the CDR3 DNA is kept; its 42 bases are in frame from base 1. Comments on this clone: The target of this receptor is not known. Base quality data are lacking; no much larger clone is found one base away.

The sample consisted of peripheral blood, taken in the third trimester of pregnancy. This receptor was obtained from a female donor with multiple sclerosis, enrolled in a pregnancy study. The chain is made from TRBV30 and TRBJ1-2; the D gene is unclear. The CDR3 region reads CAWMPRPAHYGYTF. The bases are TGTGCCTGGATGCCTCGTCCAGCGCACTATGGCTACACCTTC.